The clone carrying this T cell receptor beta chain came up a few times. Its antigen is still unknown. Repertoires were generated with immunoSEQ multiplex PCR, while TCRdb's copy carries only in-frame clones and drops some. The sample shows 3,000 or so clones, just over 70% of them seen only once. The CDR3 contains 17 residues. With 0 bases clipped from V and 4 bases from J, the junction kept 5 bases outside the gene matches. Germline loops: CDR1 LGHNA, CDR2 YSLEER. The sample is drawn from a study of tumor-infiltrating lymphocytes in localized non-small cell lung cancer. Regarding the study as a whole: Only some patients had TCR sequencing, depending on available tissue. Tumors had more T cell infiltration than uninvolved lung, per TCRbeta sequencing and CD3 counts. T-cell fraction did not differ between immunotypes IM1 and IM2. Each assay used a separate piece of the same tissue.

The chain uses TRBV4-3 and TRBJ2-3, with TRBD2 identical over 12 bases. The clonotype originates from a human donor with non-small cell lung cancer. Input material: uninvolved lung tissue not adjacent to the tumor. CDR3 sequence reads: CASSQDDLAGGADTQYF. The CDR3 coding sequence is TGCGCCAGCAGCCAAGACGATCTAGCGGGGGGGGCAGATACGCAGTATTTT.